This T cell receptor beta chain originates from a study of T cell responses to AZD1222 COVID-19 vaccine. Points on this clone: Its specificity is not known.

CDR3 length: 13 residues. Germline assignment: CDR1 SQVTM and CDR2 ANQGSEA. Trimming pared 7 bases from V and 6 bases from J, leaving 17 bases between. Findings and limits, study-wide: Among the donors, most were white British and more were female, and clonal diversity was possibly underestimated. CD4 TCRs covered the whole spike, strongest at regions 160-218 and 743-854. Receipt of two AZD1222 doses was followed by a rise in Spike-specific TCR breadth and depth.

Method: immunoSEQ multiplex PCR; TCRdb's copy keeps in-frame clones and lacks some. The sample holds about 170,000 clones, roughly 92% seen once. This TCR was recovered from an adult in good health. The J gene is TRBJ2-3, the V gene TRBV29-1; no clear D gene. The material sequenced was peripheral blood, taken on day 0 of AZD1222 vaccination. The CDR3 bases are TGCAGCGGTCGCCCGGGTCCTTACGATACGCAGTATTTT. The encoded protein is CSGRPGPYDTQYF.